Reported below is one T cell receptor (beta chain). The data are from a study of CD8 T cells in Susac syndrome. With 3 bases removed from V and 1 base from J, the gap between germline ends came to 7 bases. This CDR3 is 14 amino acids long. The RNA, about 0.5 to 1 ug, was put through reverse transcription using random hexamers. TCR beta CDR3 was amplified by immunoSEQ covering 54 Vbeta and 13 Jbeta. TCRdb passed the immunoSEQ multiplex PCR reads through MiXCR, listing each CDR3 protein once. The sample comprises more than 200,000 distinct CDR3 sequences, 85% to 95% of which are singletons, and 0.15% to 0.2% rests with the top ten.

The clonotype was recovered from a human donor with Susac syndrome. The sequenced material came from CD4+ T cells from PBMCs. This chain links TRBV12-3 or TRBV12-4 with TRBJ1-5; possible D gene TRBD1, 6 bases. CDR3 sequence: CASSFDRSNQPQHF. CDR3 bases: TGTGCCAGCAGTTTCGACAGGAGCAATCAGCCCCAGCATTTT.